The 11 T cell receptor beta chains presented below share a single source sample, sequenced in a study of T cells in localized non-small cell lung cancer. Measured with immunoSEQ multiplex PCR; TCRdb has only the in-frame clones, and not every one. The repertoire has about 40,000 clones, approximately 86% of them found once; the top ten carry roughly 3.6%. Sequenced here: peripheral blood, sampled before any cancer treatment. Source of these receptors: a man between 18 and 50 years old with stage I lung adenocarcinoma.

The rearrangement links TRBV6-5 to TRBJ1-2, with 8 bases lining up with TRBD1. Trimming cost V 0 bases and J 4 bases; bases outside gene matches: 4. The CDR3 length is 15 residues. From germline, CDR1 is MNHEY and CDR2 SVGAGI. The CDR3 DNA is TGTGCCAGCAGTTACTCCGGACAGGGTACCTATGGCTACACCTTC. Protein sequence: CASSYSGQGTYGYTF.

This clone was recorded only once. This chain links TRBV7-2 with TRBJ1-1, with D possibly matching TRBD1 (6 bases). Germline CDR1 SGHTA, CDR2 FQGNSA. Deletions cut 4 bases from V and 4 bases from J, with 16 bases between. This CDR3 spans 15 amino acids. The CDR3: CASSSVTGVITEAFF. The CDR3 bases are TGTGCCAGCAGCTCGGTGACAGGTGTAATCACTGAAGCTTTCTTT.

CDR3 residues: CAIVDRLTYEQYF. DNA of the CDR3: TGTGCCATCGTCGACAGATTAACCTACGAGCAGTACTTC. The chain employs TRBV10-3 and TRBJ2-7; the D gene is possibly TRBD1 (5 bases). The CDR3 has 13 amino acids. Germline CDR1 is ENHRY and CDR2 is SYGVKD. The V end was cut by 8 bases, the J end by 2 bases, with 13 bases between.

This sequence joins TRBV13 and TRBJ1-1; TRBD1 agrees at 7 bases. From germline, CDR1 is PRHDT and CDR2 FYEKMQ (reference sequence). The CDR3 consists of 15 residues. V gave up 5 bases and J gave up 4 bases; unmatched junction bases: 10. In nucleotides, the CDR3 is TGTGCCAGCAGCAATTTGCCCGGACAGGCCACTGAAGCTTTCTTT. This gives the protein CASSNLPGQATEAFF.

This clone appeared once. The chain has TRBV30 and TRBJ2-1, with 8 positions matching TRBD2. CDR1 GTSNPN and CDR2 SVGIG come from the germline V gene (reference sequence). This CDR3 has 20 residues. V lost 1 base to trimming and J lost 7 bases; unmatched junction nucleotides: 24. Here the CDR3 DNA reads TGTGCCTGGAGTGCACTTACTACTAGCGGTCTGGTGGGGGGGAAGAATGAGCAGTTCTTC. Its translation is CAWSALTTSGLVGGKNEQFF.

The CDR3 DNA follows: TGTGCCAGCTCACCGGGGGACTTTGGAAACACCATATATTTT. It translates to CASSPGDFGNTIYF. The chain recombines TRBV18 with TRBJ1-3; D is perhaps TRBD1 (5 bases). The V and J ends lost 3 bases and 3 bases respectively, with 9 bases between them. Germline CDR1 KGHSH, CDR2 LQKENI. The CDR3 has 14 amino acids.

V is TRBV27 and J is TRBJ2-7; D uncertain. Trimming shortened V by 5 bases and J by 0 bases, and 8 bases separated the two germline ends. The CDR3 extends over 13 amino acids. Germline loops: CDR1 MNHEY, CDR2 SMNVEV (reference sequence). The CDR3 DNA reads as TGTGCCAGCAGTCCTTCTGTCTCCTACGAGCAGTACTTC. Its translation: CASSPSVSYEQYF.

The chain has TRBV7-2 and TRBJ2-1, with D hard to call. Germline CDR1 reads SGHTA; CDR2 reads FQGNSA. This CDR3 is built from 13 residues. V gave up 5 bases and J gave up 0 bases, with 5 bases separating them. For the CDR3, the DNA is TGTGCCAGCAGCCCTCTCTCCTACAATGAGCAGTTCTTC. Amino acid sequence: CASSPLSYNEQFF.

The CDR3, as DNA: TGCAGCGCTGGGGAAGGGTTGGGGAACACTGAAGCTTTCTTT. Protein sequence: CSAGEGLGNTEAFF. This chain links TRBV29-1 with TRBJ1-1; D remains unclear. Germline V gives CDR1 SQVTM, CDR2 ANQGSEA. V lost 7 bases and J lost 1, with 16 bases in between. This CDR3 is built from 14 residues.

The rearrangement links TRBV7-2 to TRBJ2-2, with TRBD2 as a possible D gene (6 bases). This CDR3 has 16 amino acids. Trimming left V 5 bases short and J 5 bases short, with 18 bases between. Looked up from germline, CDR1 is SGHTA and CDR2 is FQGNSA. CDR3 bases: TGTGCCAGCAGCGTCTGGGACGGGGGTAATACCGGGGAGCTGTTTTTT. Protein product: CASSVWDGGNTGELFF.

The chain recombines TRBV30 with TRBJ1-1; maybe TRBD1 (5 bases). CDR3 size: 13 residues. V dropped 0 bases and J dropped 4 bases, with 9 bases sitting between them. Per germline, CDR1 GTSNPN and CDR2 SVGIG (reference sequence). CDR3 residues: CAWSVQDATEAFF. CDR3 bases: TGTGCCTGGAGTGTACAGGACGCCACTGAAGCTTTCTTT.